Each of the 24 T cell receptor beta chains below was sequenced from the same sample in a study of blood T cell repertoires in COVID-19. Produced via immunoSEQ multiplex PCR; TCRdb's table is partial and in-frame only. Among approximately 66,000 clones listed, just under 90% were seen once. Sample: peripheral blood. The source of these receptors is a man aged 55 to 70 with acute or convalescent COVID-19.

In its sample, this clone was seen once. The CDR3 region has the DNA TGTGCCAGCAGACCACTTCTACAGGGGGCGGAGGGCTACACCTTC. Its translation: CASRPLLQGAEGYTF. The chain is built from TRBV27 and TRBJ1-2; TRBD1 matches at 9 bases. Looked up from germline, CDR1 is MNHEY and CDR2 is SMNVEV (reference sequence). The CDR3 has 15 amino acids. Losses at the gene ends were 6 bases for V and 8 bases for J; bases not matched to a gene: 13.

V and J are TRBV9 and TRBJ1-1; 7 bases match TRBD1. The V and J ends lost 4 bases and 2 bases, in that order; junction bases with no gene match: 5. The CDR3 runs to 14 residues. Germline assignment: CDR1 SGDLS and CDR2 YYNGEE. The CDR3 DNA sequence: TGTGCCAGCAGCTACAGGGGCGCTAACACTGAAGCTTTCTTT. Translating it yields CASSYRGANTEAFF.

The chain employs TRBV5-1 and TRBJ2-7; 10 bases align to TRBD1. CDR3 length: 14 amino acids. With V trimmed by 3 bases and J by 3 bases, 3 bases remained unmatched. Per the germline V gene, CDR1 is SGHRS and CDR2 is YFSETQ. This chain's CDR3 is CASSWGTGVYEQYF. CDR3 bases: TGCGCCAGCAGCTGGGGGACAGGGGTCTACGAGCAGTACTTC. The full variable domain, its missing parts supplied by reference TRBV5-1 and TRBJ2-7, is KAGVTQTPRYLIKTRGQQVTLSCSPISGHRSVSWYQQTPGQGLQFLFEYFSETQRNKGNFPGRFSGRQFSNSRSEMNVSTLELGDSALYLCASSWGTGVYEQYFGPGTRLTVT.

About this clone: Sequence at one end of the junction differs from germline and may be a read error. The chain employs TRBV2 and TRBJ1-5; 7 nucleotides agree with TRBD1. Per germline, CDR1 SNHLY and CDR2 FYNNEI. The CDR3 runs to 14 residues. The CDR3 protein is CASSEGQINQAQHF. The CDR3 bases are TGTGCCAGCAGTGAGGGACAGATTAATCAGGCCCAGCATTTT.

CDR3 sequence (DNA): TGTGCCAGCAGCTTAAAAGGAGCAGACGAGGAGGGCTACACCTTC. Residues: CASSLKGADEEGYTF. This chain connects TRBV11-3 to TRBJ1-2; the D is unclear. The germline V gene has CDR1 SGHNT and CDR2 YENEEA. CDR3 length: 15 amino acids. Trimming removed 2 bases at V and 8 bases at J, with 18 bases between.

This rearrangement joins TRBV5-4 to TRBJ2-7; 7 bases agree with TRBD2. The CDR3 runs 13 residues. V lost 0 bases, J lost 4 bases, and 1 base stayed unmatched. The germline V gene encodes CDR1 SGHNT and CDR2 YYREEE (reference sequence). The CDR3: CASSLGGGYEQYF. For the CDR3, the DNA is TGTGCCAGCAGCTTGGGCGGGGGATACGAGCAGTACTTC.

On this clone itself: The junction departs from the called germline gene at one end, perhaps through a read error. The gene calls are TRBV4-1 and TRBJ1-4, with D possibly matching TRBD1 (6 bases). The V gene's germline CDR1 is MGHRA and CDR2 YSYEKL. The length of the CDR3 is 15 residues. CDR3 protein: CASSHPQGGDEKLFF. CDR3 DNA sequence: TGCGCCAGCAGCCATCCACAGGGTGGAGATGAAAAGCTGTTTTTT.

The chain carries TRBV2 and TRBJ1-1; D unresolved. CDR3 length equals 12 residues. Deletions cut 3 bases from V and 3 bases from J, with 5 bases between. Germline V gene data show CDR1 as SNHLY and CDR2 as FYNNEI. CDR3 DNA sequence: TGTGCCAGCAGTGAGCGTGACACTGAAGCTTTCTTT. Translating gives CASSERDTEAFF.

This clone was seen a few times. The CDR3 DNA is TGTGCTTCGAAAGGACAGGGGTACTATGGCTACACCTTC. Protein sequence: CASKGQGYYGYTF. V usage is TRBV30 and J usage is TRBJ1-2; the match to TRBD1 covers 9 bases. CDR1 is GTSNPN and CDR2 is SVGIG in the germline V gene (reference sequence). The CDR3 extends over 13 amino acids.

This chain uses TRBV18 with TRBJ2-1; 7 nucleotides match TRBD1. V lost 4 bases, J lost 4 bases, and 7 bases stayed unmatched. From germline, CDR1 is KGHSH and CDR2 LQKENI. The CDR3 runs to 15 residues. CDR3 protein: CASSQRTGLYNEQFF. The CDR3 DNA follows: TGTGCCAGCTCACAACGGACAGGCCTATACAATGAGCAGTTCTTC.

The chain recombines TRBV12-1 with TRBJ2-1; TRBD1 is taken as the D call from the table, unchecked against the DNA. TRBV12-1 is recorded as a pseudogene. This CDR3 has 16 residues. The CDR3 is CASSFYRVSSYNEQFF. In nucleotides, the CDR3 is TGTGCCAGCAGCTTCTACAGAGTTAGCTCCTACAATGAGCAGTTCTTC.

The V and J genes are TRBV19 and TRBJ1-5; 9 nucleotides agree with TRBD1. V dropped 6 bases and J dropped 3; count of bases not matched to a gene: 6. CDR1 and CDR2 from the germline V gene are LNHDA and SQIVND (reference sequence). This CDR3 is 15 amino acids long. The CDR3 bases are TGTGCCAGTAGGACGGACAGGGGCTTCAATCAGCCCCAGCATTTT. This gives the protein CASRTDRGFNQPQHF.

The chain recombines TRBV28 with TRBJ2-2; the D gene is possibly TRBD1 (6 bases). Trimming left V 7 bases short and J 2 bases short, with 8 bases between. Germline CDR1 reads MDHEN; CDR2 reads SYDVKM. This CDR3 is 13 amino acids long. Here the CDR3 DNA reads TGTGCCAGCAAACAGGGTAACACCGGGGAGCTGTTTTTT. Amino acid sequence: CASKQGNTGELFF.

The CDR3 DNA reads TGTGCCAGCAGTTACGCCACAGGAACCGGGGAGCTGTTTTTT. Protein product: CASSYATGTGELFF. This chain connects TRBV6-6 to TRBJ2-2; D is possibly TRBD1 (5 bases). The CDR3 totals 14 residues. The germline CDR1 and CDR2 sequences are MNHNY and SVGAGI (reference sequence). V gave up 2 bases and J gave up 5 bases, with 9 bases separating them.

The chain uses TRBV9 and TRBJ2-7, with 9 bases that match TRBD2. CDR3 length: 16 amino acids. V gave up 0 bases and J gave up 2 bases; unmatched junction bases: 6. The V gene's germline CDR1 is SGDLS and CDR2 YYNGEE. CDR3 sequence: CASSVDRASGTYEQYF. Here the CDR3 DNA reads TGTGCCAGCAGCGTAGATCGGGCTAGCGGGACCTACGAGCAGTACTTC.

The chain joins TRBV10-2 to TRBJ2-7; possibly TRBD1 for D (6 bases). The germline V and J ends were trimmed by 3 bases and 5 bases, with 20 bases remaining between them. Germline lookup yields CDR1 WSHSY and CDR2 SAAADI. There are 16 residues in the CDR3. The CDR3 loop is CASSDLTTYRVDEQYF. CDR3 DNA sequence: TGCGCCAGCAGTGACCTAACCACTTACAGGGTCGACGAGCAGTACTTC.

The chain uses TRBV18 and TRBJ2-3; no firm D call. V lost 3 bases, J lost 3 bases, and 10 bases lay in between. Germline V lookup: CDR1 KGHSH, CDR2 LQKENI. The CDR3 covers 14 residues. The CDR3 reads CASSPLPGTDTQYF. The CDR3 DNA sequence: TGTGCCAGCTCACCCCTCCCAGGAACAGATACGCAGTATTTT.

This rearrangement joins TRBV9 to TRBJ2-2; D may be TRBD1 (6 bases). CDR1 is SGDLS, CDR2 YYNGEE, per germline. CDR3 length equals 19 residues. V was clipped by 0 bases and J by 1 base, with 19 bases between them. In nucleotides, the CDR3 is TGTGCCAGCAGCGTAGTTCCGGTTGGTGGGACACTGAACACCGGGGAGCTGTTTTTT. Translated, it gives CASSVVPVGGTLNTGELFF. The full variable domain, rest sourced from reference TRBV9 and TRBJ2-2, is DSGVTQTPKHLITATGQRVTLRCSPRSGDLSVYWYQQSLDQGLQFLIQYYNGEERAKGNILERFSAQQFPDLHSELNLSSLELGDSALYFCASSVVPVGGTLNTGELFFGEGSRLTVL.

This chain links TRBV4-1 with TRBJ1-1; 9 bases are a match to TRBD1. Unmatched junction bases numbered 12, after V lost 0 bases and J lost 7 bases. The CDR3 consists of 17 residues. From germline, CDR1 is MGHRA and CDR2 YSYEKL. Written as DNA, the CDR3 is TGCGCCAGCAGCCAAGAGTATTCCGGGACAGGGAAGGGTGAAGCTTTCTTT. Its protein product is CASSQEYSGTGKGEAFF.

This CDR3 reads CASSLRGGSYNSPLHF. DNA for the CDR3: TGTGCCAGCAGTCTGAGGGGGGGGTCCTATAATTCACCCCTCCACTTT. This chain links TRBV27 with TRBJ1-6; a possible D gene is TRBD1 (6 bases). The CDR3 is made up of 16 amino acids. Trimming left V 5 bases short and J 1 base short, with 12 bases between. Germline-derived CDR1 and CDR2 are MNHEY and SMNVEV (reference sequence).

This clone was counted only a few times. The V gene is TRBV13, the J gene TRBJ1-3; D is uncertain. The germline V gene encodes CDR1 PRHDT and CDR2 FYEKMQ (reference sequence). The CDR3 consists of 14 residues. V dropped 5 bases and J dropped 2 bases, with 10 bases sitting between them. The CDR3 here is CASSPWETGNTIYF. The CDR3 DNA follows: TGTGCCAGCAGCCCGTGGGAGACTGGAAACACCATATATTTT. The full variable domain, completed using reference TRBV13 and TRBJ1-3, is AAGVIQSPRHLIKEKRETATLKCYPIPRHDTVYWYQQGPGQDPQFLISFYEKMQSDKGSIPDRFSAQQFSDYHSELNMSSLELGDSALYFCASSPWETGNTIYFGEGSWLTVV.

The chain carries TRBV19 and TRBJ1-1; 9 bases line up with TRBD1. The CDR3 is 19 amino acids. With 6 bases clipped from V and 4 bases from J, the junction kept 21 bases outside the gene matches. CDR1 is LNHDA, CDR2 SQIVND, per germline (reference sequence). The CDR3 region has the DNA TGTGCCAGTAGGGGTTCCTCGGGACAGGGTTTTAGCTGGGGCACTGAAGCTTTCTTT. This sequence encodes CASRGSSGQGFSWGTEAFF.

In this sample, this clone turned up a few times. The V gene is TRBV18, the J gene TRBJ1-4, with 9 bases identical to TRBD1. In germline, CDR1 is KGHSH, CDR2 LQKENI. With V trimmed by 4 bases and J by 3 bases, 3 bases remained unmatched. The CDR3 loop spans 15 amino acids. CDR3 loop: CASSRNRGPNEKLFF. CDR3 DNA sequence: TGTGCCAGCTCACGGAACAGGGGGCCTAATGAAAAACTGTTTTTT.

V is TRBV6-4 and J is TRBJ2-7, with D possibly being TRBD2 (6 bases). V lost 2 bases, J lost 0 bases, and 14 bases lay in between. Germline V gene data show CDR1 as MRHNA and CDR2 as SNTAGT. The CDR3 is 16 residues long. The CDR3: CASSDAIRGSSYEQYF. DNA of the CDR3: TGTGCCAGCAGTGACGCGATACGGGGGAGCTCCTACGAGCAGTACTTC.